This record covers a single TCR beta chain. The entry originates in a study of blood T cell repertoires in COVID-19. Study as a whole: Samples came from the United States, Italy and Spain, spanning acute and convalescent COVID-19. T cells, B-cell-depleted T cells, or PBMCs supplied cDNA or gDNA.

The CDR3 runs 14 residues. Germline CDR1 reads SGHRS; CDR2 reads YFSETQ. The junction had 4 bases not matched to a gene; V was cut back by 4 bases and J by 3 bases. Libraries were prepared by immunoSEQ multiplex PCR; TCRdb keeps only in-frame clonotypes and omits some of them. The sample has 100,000 or so clones; around 85% are singletons. The rearrangement links TRBV5-1 to TRBJ2-7, with 10 nucleotides matching TRBD1. This TCR came from a woman in her 70s with active or convalescent COVID-19. Sequenced sample: peripheral blood. The CDR3 spells CASSPGQGDYEQYF. DNA for the CDR3: TGCGCCAGCAGCCCAGGACAGGGGGACTACGAGCAGTACTTC.